This entry is about one T cell receptor (beta chain). Individuals drawn from some 25 US areas were about 18 to 89 years old. Self-reported history from a screening survey and questionnaire set each donor's cohort. The data originate from a study of blood T cell repertoires in COVID-19. Study in general: The origin of the acute and convalescent COVID-19 samples was the United States, Italy and Spain.

The germline CDR1 and CDR2 sequences are SGHDT and YYEEEE. The CDR3 runs 14 residues. Trimming cost V 7 bases and J 6 bases, with 20 bases left between them. Using immunoSEQ multiplex PCR, the repertoire was profiled, and TCRdb retains in-frame clones only, with some absent. The sample contains about 210,000 clones, 81% of which appear only once. The source is a woman in her forties or fifties with acute COVID-19. The V call is TRBV5-6, the J call TRBJ2-7; D ambiguous. Sequencing was performed on PBMCs or T cells enriched from blood (not recorded which). CDR3 amino acids: CASFGMSLGGEQYF. CDR3 bases: TGTGCCAGCTTCGGCATGAGTCTCGGCGGCGAGCAGTACTTC.